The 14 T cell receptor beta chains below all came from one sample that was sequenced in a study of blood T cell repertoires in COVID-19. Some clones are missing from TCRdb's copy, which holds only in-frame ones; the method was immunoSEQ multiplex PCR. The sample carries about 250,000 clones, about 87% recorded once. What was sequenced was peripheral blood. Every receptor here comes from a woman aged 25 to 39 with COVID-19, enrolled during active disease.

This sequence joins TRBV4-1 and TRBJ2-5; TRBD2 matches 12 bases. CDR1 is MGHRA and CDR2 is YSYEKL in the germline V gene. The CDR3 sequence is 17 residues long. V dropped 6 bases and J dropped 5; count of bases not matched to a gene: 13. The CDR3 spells CASSRLPSGGALETQYF. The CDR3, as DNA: TGCGCCAGCAGTCGCCTACCTAGCGGGGGGGCCCTTGAGACCCAGTACTTC.

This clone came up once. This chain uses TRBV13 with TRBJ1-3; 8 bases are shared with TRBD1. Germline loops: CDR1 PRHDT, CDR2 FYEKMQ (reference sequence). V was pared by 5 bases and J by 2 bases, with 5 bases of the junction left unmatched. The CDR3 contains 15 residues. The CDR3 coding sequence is TGTGCCAGCAGCCAAAAGACAGGGGCTGGAAACACCATATATTTT. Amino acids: CASSQKTGAGNTIYF.

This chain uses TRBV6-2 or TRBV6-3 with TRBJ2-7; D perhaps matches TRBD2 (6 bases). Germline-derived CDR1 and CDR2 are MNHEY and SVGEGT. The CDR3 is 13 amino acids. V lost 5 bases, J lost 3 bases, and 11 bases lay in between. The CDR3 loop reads CASSDGGLYEQYV. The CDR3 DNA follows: TGTGCCAGCAGTGACGGAGGGCTCTACGAGCAGTACGTC.

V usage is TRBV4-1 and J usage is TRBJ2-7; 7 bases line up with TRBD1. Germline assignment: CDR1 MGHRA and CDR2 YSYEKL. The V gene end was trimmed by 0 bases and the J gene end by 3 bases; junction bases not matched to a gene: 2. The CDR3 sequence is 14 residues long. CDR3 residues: CASSQETGNYEQYV. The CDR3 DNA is TGCGCCAGCAGCCAAGAGACAGGGAACTACGAGCAGTACGTC.

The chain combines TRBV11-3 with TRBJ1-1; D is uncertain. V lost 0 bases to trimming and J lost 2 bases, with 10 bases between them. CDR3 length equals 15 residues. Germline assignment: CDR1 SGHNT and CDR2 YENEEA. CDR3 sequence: CASSLDSAENTEAFF. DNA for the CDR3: TGTGCCAGCAGCTTAGATAGCGCAGAAAACACTGAAGCTTTCTTT.

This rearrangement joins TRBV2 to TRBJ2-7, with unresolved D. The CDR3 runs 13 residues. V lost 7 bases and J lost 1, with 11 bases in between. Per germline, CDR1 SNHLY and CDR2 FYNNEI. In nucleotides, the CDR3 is TGTGCCAGCACCATAGCCACTTCCTACGAGCAGTACGTC. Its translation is CASTIATSYEQYV.

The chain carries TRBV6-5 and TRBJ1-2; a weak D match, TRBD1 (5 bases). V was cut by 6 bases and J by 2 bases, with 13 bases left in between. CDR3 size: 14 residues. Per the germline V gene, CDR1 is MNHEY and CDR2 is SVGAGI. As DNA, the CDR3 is TGTGCCAGCAGGCCGGCCACAGGAAACTATGGCTACACCTTC. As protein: CASRPATGNYGYTF.

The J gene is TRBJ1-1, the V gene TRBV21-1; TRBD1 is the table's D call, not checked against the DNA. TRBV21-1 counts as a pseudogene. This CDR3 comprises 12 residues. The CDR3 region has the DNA TGTGCCAGCCCTATTGGGCAGGGCATGGGTTTCTTT. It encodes CASPIGQGMGFF.

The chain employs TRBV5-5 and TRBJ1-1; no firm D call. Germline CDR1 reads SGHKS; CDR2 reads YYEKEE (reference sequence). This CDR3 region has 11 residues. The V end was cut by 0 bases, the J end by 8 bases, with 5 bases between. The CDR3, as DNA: TGTGCCAGCAGCTTGGATCAGGAAGCTTTCTTT. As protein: CASSLDQEAFF.

For the CDR3, the DNA is TGTGCCACCCGCGGGGGCCCTCTCGACACAGATACGCAGTATTTT. It encodes CATRGGPLDTDTQYF. V and J are TRBV19 and TRBJ2-3; possible D gene TRBD2, 7 bases. Deletions cut 10 bases from V and 2 bases from J, with 19 bases between. The V gene's germline CDR1 is LNHDA and CDR2 SQIVND (reference sequence). The CDR3 is 15 residues long. Full variable domain (rest looked up from reference TRBV19 and TRBJ2-3): DGGITQSPKYLFRKEGQNVTLSCEQNLNHDAMYWYRQDPGQGLRLIYYSQIVNDFQKGDIAEGYSVSREKKESFPLTVTSAQKNPTAFYLCATRGGPLDTDTQYFGPGTRLTVL.

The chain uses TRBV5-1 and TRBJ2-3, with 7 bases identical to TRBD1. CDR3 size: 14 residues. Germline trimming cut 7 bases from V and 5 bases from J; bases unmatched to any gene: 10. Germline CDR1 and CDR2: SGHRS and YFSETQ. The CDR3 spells CASEPTGYGDTQYF. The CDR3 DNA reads TGCGCCAGCGAACCGACAGGGTATGGAGATACGCAGTATTTT.

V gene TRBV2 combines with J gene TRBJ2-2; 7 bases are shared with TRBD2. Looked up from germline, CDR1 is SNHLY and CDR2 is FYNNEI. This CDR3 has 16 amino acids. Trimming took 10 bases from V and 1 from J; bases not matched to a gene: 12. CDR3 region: CATPKEASGNTGELFF. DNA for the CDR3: TGTGCCACTCCGAAAGAAGCTAGCGGGAACACCGGGGAGCTGTTTTTT.

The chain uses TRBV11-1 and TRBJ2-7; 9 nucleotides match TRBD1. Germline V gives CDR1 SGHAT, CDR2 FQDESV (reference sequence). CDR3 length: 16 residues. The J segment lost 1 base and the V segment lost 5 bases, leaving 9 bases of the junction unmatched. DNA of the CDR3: TGTGCCAGCAGCGCCTCCGGGACAGGGAGGTCCTACGAGCAGTACTTC. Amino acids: CASSASGTGRSYEQYF.

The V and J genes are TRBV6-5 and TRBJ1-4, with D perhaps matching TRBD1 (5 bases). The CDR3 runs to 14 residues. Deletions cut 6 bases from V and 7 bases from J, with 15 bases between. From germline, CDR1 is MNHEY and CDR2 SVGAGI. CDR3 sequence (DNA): TGTGCCAGCAGGACTGGGGGGTGGGGTGAAAAACTGTTTTTT. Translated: CASRTGGWGEKLFF.